The 31 T cell receptor beta chains below all came from one sample that was sequenced in a study of technical replicates of blood from a handful of donors. Assay used: immunoSEQ multiplex PCR; TCRdb lists only in-frame clones, some missing. The profile shows roughly 69,000 clones, around 87% of them singletons. Source material: PBMCs. Source of these receptors: a human donor in good health. Some clones in this sample may be carry-over from other donors' samples.

V and J are TRBV5-1 and TRBJ2-3; 7 nucleotides line up with TRBD2. The junction had 10 bases not matched to a gene; V was cut back by 3 bases and J by 3 bases. The CDR3 covers 16 residues. Per the germline V gene, CDR1 is SGHRS and CDR2 is YFSETQ. CDR3 residues: CASSWGGSSRTDTQYF. CDR3 sequence (DNA): TGCGCCAGCAGCTGGGGGGGGTCGAGTCGGACAGATACGCAGTATTTT.

The chain combines TRBV7-8 with TRBJ2-7; 7 bases map to TRBD1. This CDR3 comprises 14 residues. The J segment lost 3 bases and the V segment lost 7 bases, leaving 9 bases of the junction unmatched. Germline V gene data show CDR1 as SGHVS and CDR2 as FQNEAQ. CDR3 loop: CASTPRDSYYEQYF. CDR3 in DNA: TGTGCCAGCACTCCTAGGGACAGCTACTACGAGCAGTACTTC.

This clone is a singleton in its sample. The V call is TRBV4-3, the J call TRBJ1-2; D uncertain. The CDR3 consists of 14 residues. Germline CDR1 and CDR2: LGHNA and YSLEER. Trimming left V 4 bases short and J 4 bases short, with 13 bases between. CDR3 residues: CASSLQAMSYGYTF. In DNA, the CDR3 is TGCGCCAGCAGCCTCCAGGCTATGTCCTATGGCTACACCTTC.

The chain couples TRBV4-3 to TRBJ2-1; D remains unclear. Trimming cost V 0 bases and J 5 bases, with 8 bases left between them. The CDR3 covers 14 residues. Germline V gene sequence: CDR1 LGHNA, CDR2 YSLEER. CDR3 in DNA: TGCGCCAGCAGCCAAGATTACAGCCACAATGAGCAGTTCTTC. Its translation is CASSQDYSHNEQFF.

The chain couples TRBV6-5 to TRBJ1-5; 7 nucleotides align to TRBD1. Germline V gene lookup returns CDR1 MNHEY and CDR2 SVGAGI. J lost 4 bases, V lost 4 bases, and 4 bases had no gene match. The length of the CDR3 is 14 residues. CDR3 amino acids: CASSSRQGNQPQHF. The CDR3 bases are TGTGCCAGCAGTTCACGACAGGGAAATCAGCCCCAGCATTTT.

This chain links TRBV7-9 with TRBJ1-1, with 10 bases aligning to TRBD1. Germline-derived CDR1 and CDR2 are SEHNR and FQNEAQ (reference sequence). The CDR3 extends over 17 amino acids. With V trimmed by 5 bases and J by 0 bases, 9 bases remained unmatched. In DNA form, the CDR3 reads TGTGCCAGCAGCACTAACCGGGACAGGGGACTGAACACTGAAGCTTTCTTT. It specifies CASSTNRDRGLNTEAFF.

This chain connects TRBV4-2 to TRBJ1-2; 9 bases align to TRBD1. The CDR3 runs 15 residues. The germline gives CDR1 LGHNA, CDR2 YNFKEQ. V lost 0 bases, J lost 4 bases, and 3 bases stayed unmatched. CDR3 nucleotides: TGTGCCAGCAGCCAAGATAGGACAGGGGCCTATGGCTACACCTTC. Protein sequence: CASSQDRTGAYGYTF.

The gene calls are TRBV5-6 and TRBJ2-7, with D possibly being TRBD1 (5 bases). V lost 3 bases to trimming and J lost 3 bases, with 10 bases between them. CDR3 size: 13 residues. Germline V lookup: CDR1 SGHDT, CDR2 YYEEEE. CDR3 DNA sequence: TGTGCCAGCAGCTACGGGCAGGGCTACGAGCAGTACTTC. Encoded protein: CASSYGQGYEQYF.

The chain carries TRBV2 and TRBJ1-1; 8 nucleotides match TRBD1. Germline CDR1 and CDR2: SNHLY and FYNNEI. The CDR3 totals 14 residues. V lost 7 bases and J lost 5; bases outside the gene matches: 9. The CDR3 coding sequence is TGTGCCAGCACTATTACAGGGGGGCGAACTGAAGCTTTCTTT. This codes for CASTITGGRTEAFF.

The V gene is TRBV19, the J gene TRBJ2-5, with D maybe TRBD1 (5 bases). The germline V and J ends were trimmed by 3 bases and 5 bases, with 13 bases remaining between them. Germline CDR1 LNHDA, CDR2 SQIVND (reference sequence). This CDR3 contains 14 residues. The CDR3, as DNA: TGTGCCAGTAGTATTCTAGGGGCCGGGGAGACCCAGTACTTC. This codes for CASSILGAGETQYF.

The chain has TRBV5-4 and TRBJ1-4; 10 nucleotides line up with TRBD1. V lost 3 bases and J lost 0; bases outside the gene matches: 5. This CDR3 comprises 17 residues. The germline V gene encodes CDR1 SGHNT and CDR2 YYREEE (reference sequence). The CDR3, as DNA: TGTGCCAGCAGCTCCGGGACAGGGGATACAACTAATGAAAAACTGTTTTTT. This sequence encodes CASSSGTGDTTNEKLFF.

This rearrangement joins TRBV18 to TRBJ1-2, with TRBD1 matching over 9 bases. Trimming took 2 bases from V and 5 from J; bases not matched to a gene: 6. CDR1 and CDR2 (germline): KGHSH, LQKENI. The CDR3 contains 15 residues. The CDR3 loop is CASSPSDRGIYGYTF. The CDR3, as DNA: TGTGCCAGCTCACCATCAGACAGGGGGATTTATGGCTACACCTTC.

The V and J genes are TRBV5-1 and TRBJ2-3, with D perhaps matching TRBD2 (5 bases). The V gene lost 4 bases and the J gene lost 4 bases, with 22 bases spanning the gap. Germline V CDR1 and CDR2: SGHRS, YFSETQ. This CDR3 is built from 17 residues. The CDR3 region is CASSPFPTGSGPDTQYF. The CDR3 DNA reads TGCGCCAGCAGCCCTTTCCCCACTGGAAGCGGCCCAGATACGCAGTATTTT.

The J gene is TRBJ2-7, the V gene TRBV7-6, with D maybe TRBD1 (5 bases). Germline CDR1 and CDR2: SGHVS and FNYEAQ. This CDR3 comprises 15 residues. V gave up 5 bases and J gave up 6 bases, with 20 bases separating them. CDR3 region: CASSSDPNSGSEQYF. The CDR3 DNA reads TGTGCCAGCAGCAGCGACCCCAACTCAGGGTCCGAGCAGTACTTC.

The CDR3 is CASSFLAGGLDEQFF. The CDR3 DNA reads TGTGCCAGTAGTTTCCTAGCGGGGGGCTTAGATGAGCAGTTCTTC. The chain joins TRBV19 to TRBJ2-1; 11 bases line up with TRBD2. The ends lost 5 bases at V and 8 bases at J; junction bases unmatched: 8. Looked up from germline, CDR1 is LNHDA and CDR2 is SQIVND (reference sequence). This CDR3 comprises 15 residues.

J is TRBJ2-7 and V is TRBV2, with D tentatively TRBD1 (7 bases). Trimming stripped 8 bases from V and 4 bases from J, with 12 bases between. Germline V gene data show CDR1 as SNHLY and CDR2 as FYNNEI. The CDR3 runs to 12 residues. For the CDR3, the DNA is TGTGCCAGCCACAGGGGAGGATACGAGCAGTACTTC. This codes for CASHRGGYEQYF.

This clone appeared once. The V call is TRBV19, the J call TRBJ2-5, with 7 bases that match TRBD1. J lost 4 bases, V lost 4 bases, and 3 bases had no gene match. Germline lookup yields CDR1 LNHDA and CDR2 SQIVND (reference sequence). The CDR3 runs 13 residues. The CDR3 reads CASSTTGRETQYF. DNA for the CDR3: TGTGCCAGTAGTACGACAGGGAGAGAGACCCAGTACTTC.

J is TRBJ2-1 and V is TRBV5-4; 7 bases line up with TRBD1. The germline CDR1 and CDR2 sequences are SGHNT and YYREEE (reference sequence). CDR3 length: 15 amino acids. The J segment lost 10 bases and the V segment lost 4 bases, leaving 14 bases of the junction unmatched. The DNA for the CDR3 is TGTGCCAGCAGCCCCGGTGGTGAGGGGGCCGGCGAGCAGTTCTTC. Residues: CASSPGGEGAGEQFF.

This chain connects TRBV30 to TRBJ2-7; TRBD2 agrees at 7 bases. The CDR3 spans 14 residues. Germline-derived CDR1 and CDR2 are GTSNPN and SVGIG (reference sequence). V lost 2 bases, J lost 3 bases, and 7 bases stayed unmatched. The CDR3 region has the DNA TGTGCCTGGAGTTGGCCCGGGAGGTACTACGAGCAGTACTTC. The encoded protein is CAWSWPGRYYEQYF.

This chain links TRBV19 with TRBJ1-4; no reliable D call. Germline lookup yields CDR1 LNHDA and CDR2 SQIVND (reference sequence). V was trimmed by 2 bases and J by 2 bases, leaving 18 bases between them. This CDR3 is built from 18 residues. The CDR3 here is CASSIWVGPLQTNEKLFF. The CDR3 DNA reads TGTGCCAGTAGTATATGGGTGGGCCCGCTACAGACTAATGAAAAACTGTTTTTT. Filled out from reference TRBV19 and TRBJ1-4, the complete variable domain reads DGGITQSPKYLFRKEGQNVTLSCEQNLNHDAMYWYRQDPGQGLRLIYYSQIVNDFQKGDIAEGYSVSREKKESFPLTVTSAQKNPTAFYLCASSIWVGPLQTNEKLFFGSGTQLSVL.

V usage is TRBV6-5 and J usage is TRBJ1-5; D not certain. CDR3 length: 14 amino acids. CDR1 and CDR2 from the germline V gene are MNHEY and SVGAGI. Trimming pared 7 bases from V and 3 bases from J, leaving 13 bases between. The CDR3: CASKASGDNQPQHF. CDR3 nucleotides: TGTGCCAGCAAGGCTTCAGGCGACAATCAGCCCCAGCATTTT.

This clone was picked up one time. The chain uses TRBV4-3 and TRBJ2-7, with a possible D match to TRBD2 (5 bases). The CDR3 is 17 amino acids. Germline CDR1 and CDR2: LGHNA and YSLEER. V was trimmed by 0 bases and J by 0 bases, leaving 15 bases between them. The CDR3 spells CASSQEVGGLSSYEQYF. CDR3 DNA: TGCGCCAGCAGCCAAGAAGTAGGAGGTCTAAGCTCCTACGAGCAGTACTTC.

The chain recombines TRBV27 with TRBJ2-7; D is perhaps TRBD1 (6 bases). The V end lost 2 bases, the J end lost 6 bases, and 17 bases lay between the germline ends. There are 15 residues in the CDR3. In germline, CDR1 is MNHEY, CDR2 SMNVEV (reference sequence). The CDR3, as DNA: TGTGCCAGCAGTTTAAGACAGGTCGGGCGCGGCGAGCAGTACTTC. This gives the protein CASSLRQVGRGEQYF.

This chain uses TRBV11-2 with TRBJ1-6, with D hard to call. The CDR3 covers 14 residues. The germline V gene encodes CDR1 SGHAT and CDR2 FQNNGV. Trimming removed 7 bases from V and 8 bases from J, with 15 bases in between. As DNA, the CDR3 is TGTGCCAGCACCTTGGGAGGGCAGTATTCACCCCTCCACTTT. This gives the protein CASTLGGQYSPLHF.

The genes are TRBV6-5 and TRBJ1-2, with 7 bases matching TRBD1. V lost 6 bases to trimming and J lost 8 bases; unmatched junction nucleotides: 12. CDR3 length: 14 amino acids. From germline, CDR1 is MNHEY and CDR2 SVGAGI. The CDR3 DNA sequence: TGTGCCAGCAGACCGGGACAGCTCCCCCGGGGCTACACCTTC. Protein product: CASRPGQLPRGYTF.

V and J are TRBV7-2 and TRBJ1-5; no clear D gene. The CDR3 loop spans 14 amino acids. Germline loops: CDR1 SGHTA, CDR2 FQGNSA. Trimming pared 0 bases from V and 5 bases from J, leaving 8 bases between. The CDR3 DNA sequence: TGTGCCAGCAGCTTAGCTTTGCGGGATCAGCCCCAGCATTTT. Translating it yields CASSLALRDQPQHF. The variable domain in full, with the rest retrieved from reference TRBV7-2 and TRBJ1-5, is GAGVSQSPSNKVTEKGKDVELRCDPISGHTALYWYRQSLGQGLEFLIYFQGNSAPDKSGLPSDRFSAERTGGSVSTLTIQRTQQEDSAVYLCASSLALRDQPQHFGDGTRLSIL.

The chain couples TRBV5-1 to TRBJ2-5; perhaps TRBD1 as D (5 bases). Germline assignment: CDR1 SGHRS and CDR2 YFSETQ. There are 16 residues in the CDR3. V lost 5 bases and J 0 bases, leaving 17 bases between the germline ends. CDR3 in DNA: TGCGCCAGCAGGGCGTCGGCAGGGCAGTACCAAGAGACCCAGTACTTC. Protein sequence: CASRASAGQYQETQYF.

The chain has TRBV6-1 and TRBJ2-2; D might be TRBD1 (5 bases). Germline CDR1 MNHNS, CDR2 SASEGT. The CDR3 covers 14 residues. V lost 4 bases and J lost 3, with 9 bases in between. In DNA form, the CDR3 reads TGTGCCAGCAGTGCCTCAGGGCACACCGGGGAGCTGTTTTTT. This translates into CASSASGHTGELFF.

The genes are TRBV18 and TRBJ2-5; D is possibly TRBD1 (6 bases). With 6 bases removed from V and 5 bases from J, the gap between germline ends came to 13 bases. Germline V CDR1 and CDR2: KGHSH, LQKENI. The CDR3 contains 13 residues. The CDR3 loop is CASSEQRGETQYF. The CDR3 DNA reads TGTGCCAGCTCCGAACAGAGGGGGGAGACCCAGTACTTC.

This clone was picked up one time. The chain joins TRBV4-3 to TRBJ2-7, with a possible D match to TRBD1 (6 bases). The CDR3 runs to 17 residues. Trimming removed 0 bases at V and 4 bases at J, with 19 bases between. Germline V lookup: CDR1 LGHNA, CDR2 YSLEER. In nucleotides, the CDR3 is TGCGCCAGCAGCCAAGATCCATCAGGGGCCCCCCTATACGAGCAGTACTTC. It codes for CASSQDPSGAPLYEQYF.

The CDR3 DNA reads TGTGCCAGCAGCTTAGGGCAGGCCCCCGGGGAGCTGTTTTTT. It specifies CASSLGQAPGELFF. This sequence joins TRBV7-8 and TRBJ2-2; the D is unclear. The V gene lost 1 base and the J gene lost 6 bases, with 9 bases spanning the gap. CDR1 and CDR2 from the germline V gene are SGHVS and FQNEAQ. The CDR3 is 14 residues long.